The 11 T cell receptor beta chains given below trace back to one sample, sequenced in a study of blood T cell repertoires in COVID-19. Method: immunoSEQ multiplex PCR; TCRdb's copy keeps in-frame clones and lacks some. The sample lists tens of thousands of clones; approximately 80% were seen once. The sample comprised peripheral blood. These receptors were taken from a young man with COVID-19, enrolled during active disease.

V gene TRBV7-9 combines with J gene TRBJ2-1, with a tentative D call TRBD2 (5 bases). Germline V gene data show CDR1 as SEHNR and CDR2 as FQNEAQ (reference sequence). This CDR3 is built from 13 residues. Trimming removed 5 bases from V and 8 bases from J, with 13 bases in between. The CDR3 coding sequence is TGTGCCAGCAGCCCAACTAGTTTTGATGAGCAGTTCTTC. It is translated as CASSPTSFDEQFF.

J is TRBJ1-1 and V is TRBV7-2, with D possibly TRBD1 on 5 matching bases. Germline-derived CDR1 and CDR2 are SGHTA and FQGNSA. The V and J ends lost 4 bases and 5 bases respectively, with 14 bases between them. This CDR3 is 14 amino acids long. The CDR3 DNA is TGTGCCAGCAGCTCACCCCAGGGCAGGACTGAAGCTTTCTTT. Its protein is CASSSPQGRTEAFF.

The rearrangement joins TRBV30 to TRBJ1-2; a weak D match, TRBD1 (5 bases). The CDR3 has 15 amino acids. Germline CDR1 reads GTSNPN; CDR2 reads SVGIG (reference sequence). The V end lost 5 bases, the J end lost 5 bases, and 21 bases lay between the germline ends. The CDR3 sequence is CAWVKGRGVRYGYTF. In DNA, the CDR3 is TGTGCCTGGGTCAAAGGGAGGGGTGTTCGGTATGGCTACACCTTC. The full variable domain, its missing parts supplied by reference TRBV30 and TRBJ1-2, is SQTIHQWPATLVQPVGSPLSLECTVEGTSNPNLYWYRQAAGRGLQLLFYSVGIGQISSEVPQNLSASRPQDRQFILSSKKLLLSDSGFYLCAWVKGRGVRYGYTFGSGTRLTVV.

The chain combines TRBV14 with TRBJ2-6; D perhaps matches TRBD1 (6 bases). Germline V gives CDR1 SGHDN, CDR2 FVKESK. The V gene lost 6 bases and the J gene lost 2 bases, with 20 bases spanning the gap. The CDR3 sequence is 18 residues long. The CDR3 spells CASSQGPFNAAGANVLTF. DNA of the CDR3: TGTGCCAGCAGTCAGGGGCCCTTCAACGCGGCTGGGGCCAACGTCCTGACTTTC.

This chain joins TRBV7-6 and TRBJ2-5; 8 bases match TRBD2. Germline CDR1 and CDR2: SGHVS and FNYEAQ. The CDR3 extends over 16 amino acids. J was trimmed by 5 bases and V by 3 bases; bases with no gene match: 11. CDR3 protein: CASSFRGGGGLETQYF. The CDR3 DNA is TGTGCCAGCAGCTTCCGAGGCGGCGGGGGGTTGGAGACCCAGTACTTC.

V usage is TRBV28 and J usage is TRBJ2-3; 7 bases are a match to TRBD2. The J segment lost 5 bases and the V segment lost 0 bases, leaving 5 bases of the junction unmatched. Per the germline V gene, CDR1 is MDHEN and CDR2 is SYDVKM. The CDR3 has 15 residues. CDR3 bases: TGTGCCAGCAGTTTATGGGCGGGAGACGAAGATACGCAGTATTTT. As protein: CASSLWAGDEDTQYF.

In this sample, this clone turned up once. The chain uses TRBV10-3 and TRBJ1-1; D is perhaps TRBD1 (5 bases). CDR3 length equals 13 residues. Per germline, CDR1 ENHRY and CDR2 SYGVKD. The germline V and J ends were trimmed by 6 bases and 5 bases, with 13 bases remaining between them. CDR3 loop: CAIRDTLGTEAFF. The CDR3 nucleotides are TGTGCCATCAGGGACACCCTGGGGACTGAAGCTTTCTTT.

The chain links TRBV5-6 to TRBJ2-2; D possibly corresponds to TRBD1 (5 bases). This CDR3 spans 14 amino acids. Germline CDR1 reads SGHDT; CDR2 reads YYEEEE. Trimming removed 6 bases at V and 3 bases at J, with 12 bases between. CDR3 protein: CASKAGADTGELFF. Here the CDR3 DNA reads TGTGCCAGCAAAGCTGGGGCGGACACCGGGGAGCTGTTTTTT. Looking up the rest from reference TRBV5-6 and TRBJ2-2 gives the full variable domain: DAGVTQSPTHLIKTRGQQVTLRCSPKSGHDTVSWYQQALGQGPQFIFQYYEEEERQRGNFPDRFSGHQFPNYSSELNVNALLLGDSALYLCASKAGADTGELFFGEGSRLTVL.

This chain joins TRBV5-1 and TRBJ2-7; tentatively, D is TRBD1 (6 bases). Germline lookup yields CDR1 SGHRS and CDR2 YFSETQ. CDR3 length: 14 amino acids. Deletions cut 5 bases from V and 0 bases from J, with 12 bases between. This CDR3 is CASSIQGGSYEQYF. In DNA, the CDR3 is TGCGCCAGCAGTATACAAGGGGGCTCCTACGAGCAGTACTTC.

This clone was counted a single time. CDR3 in amino acids: CASTPGRGNTEAFF. CDR3 in DNA: TGTGCCAGTACACCGGGCAGGGGAAACACTGAAGCTTTCTTT. The genes are TRBV6-5 and TRBJ1-1; possible D gene TRBD1, 6 bases. This CDR3 comprises 14 residues. In germline, CDR1 is MNHEY, CDR2 SVGAGI. V was cut by 9 bases and J by 2 bases, with 16 bases left in between.

This clone was seen only a few times. Other DNA sequences in this specimen translate into the identical CDR3. The V and J genes are TRBV5-1 and TRBJ1-1; no definite D call. This CDR3 region has 14 residues. In germline, CDR1 is SGHRS, CDR2 YFSETQ. V dropped 0 bases and J dropped 1 base, with 7 bases sitting between them. CDR3 in DNA: TGCGCCAGCAGCTTGGCACAGACGAACACTGAAGCTTTCTTT. The encoded protein is CASSLAQTNTEAFF.